This T cell receptor (beta chain) was documented in a study of blood T cell repertoires in COVID-19. Background on the study: The United States, Italy and Spain were the sources of the acute and convalescent COVID-19 samples. The analysed material was cDNA or gDNA that came from T cells, B-cell-depleted T cells, or PBMCs.

In the authors' methods: It was from reference gene primer amplification that nucleated cell counts were estimated. Method: immunoSEQ multiplex PCR; TCRdb's copy keeps in-frame clones and lacks some. V and J calls and clone size are copied from that table; D and trimming were computed from the DNA. This sample carries about 57,000 clones, 88% of them seen once, and the ten largest clones take approximately 5%. This CDR3 spans 14 amino acids. The V end lost 10 bases, the J end lost 3 bases, and 17 bases lay between the germline ends. Germline V gene sequence: CDR1 KGHDR, CDR2 SFDVKD. The chain uses TRBV24-1 and TRBJ1-1; D is unresolved. This receptor was taken from a human donor in a cohort sampled during active COVID-19. The sample consisted of peripheral blood. The CDR3 loop reads CATNRREPDTEAFF. CDR3 DNA: TGTGCCACTAACCGACGGGAACCGGACACTGAAGCTTTCTTT.